The next 3 T cell receptor beta chains were all read from a single sample in a study of blood T cell repertoires in COVID-19. Clones were sequenced by immunoSEQ multiplex PCR, and TCRdb holds only the in-frame ones, with some missing. This sample has roughly 200,000 clones, with roughly nine tenths found just once. Sequencing was carried out using peripheral blood. The receptor set was obtained from a man aged 40-50 years with acute or convalescent COVID-19.

V and J are TRBV5-8 and TRBJ2-1, with 9 bases fitting TRBD1. This CDR3 has 15 residues. The V segment lost 4 bases and the J segment 8 bases; nucleotides outside the gene matches: 10. Germline V gives CDR1 SGHTS, CDR2 YDEGEE. CDR3 region: CASSLLGTGTDEQFF. The CDR3 DNA sequence: TGTGCCAGCAGCCTGTTGGGGACAGGGACGGATGAGCAGTTCTTC.

The chain couples TRBV5-1 to TRBJ2-3, with 12 bases lining up with TRBD2. Trimming at V came to 5 bases and at J to 0 bases, leaving 10 bases not matched to a gene. The CDR3 covers 18 residues. From germline, CDR1 is SGHRS and CDR2 YFSETQ. This CDR3 reads CASRGTGTSGWSTDTQYF. CDR3 bases: TGCGCCAGCAGGGGAACCGGGACTAGCGGGTGGAGCACAGATACGCAGTATTTT.

The V and J genes are TRBV7-9 and TRBJ2-1; D perhaps matches TRBD1 (6 bases). V was pared by 3 bases and J by 12 bases, with 21 bases between. This CDR3 region has 15 residues. The germline gives CDR1 SEHNR, CDR2 FQNEAQ (reference sequence). The CDR3 DNA sequence: TGTGCCAGCAGCTTCGAAAGGGGGATCTCGGACCGGCAGTTCTTC. The encoded protein is CASSFERGISDRQFF.